This T cell receptor beta chain was retrieved from a study of T cell repertoires in cytomegalovirus infection. The CDR3 is 12 residues long. Germline loops: CDR1 MNHEY, CDR2 SMNVEV (reference sequence). Germline trimming cut 4 bases from V and 6 bases from J; bases unmatched to any gene: 3. This clonotype was found a few times. Its antigen is still unknown. TCRdb fed the reads into MiXCR, producing one record per CDR3 protein. This table has roughly 200,000 distinct CDR3 sequences, around two fifths appearing once. Sequenced here: CD8+ T cells from cultured PBMCs, sampled from culture after CMV antigen stimulation. V usage is TRBV27 and J usage is TRBJ2-7; 7 bases are shared with TRBD1. The TCR was taken from a human donor in good health (CMV status not recorded). Some clones in this sample may be carry-over from other donors' samples. CDR3: CASSYSGGEQYF. The CDR3 bases are TGTGCCAGCAGTTACTCAGGGGGCGAGCAGTACTTC.